This TCR beta chain was identified during a study of CD8+ T cells in alopecia areata. With 6 bases removed from V and 0 bases from J, the gap between germline ends came to 12 bases. CDR1 and CDR2 from the germline V gene are LNHDA and SQIVND (reference sequence). The CDR3 is 15 amino acids. Noted treatment: oral pan-JAK inhibitor, 5-10 mg twice daily. Sampling of alopecia areata patients yielded lesional scalp punch biopsies as well as peripheral blood. The study, taken as a whole, reports: Tofacitinib produced a significant decrease in scalp clonality and in expanded CD8+ clones among the top 100.

RNA was extracted and reverse transcribed into cDNA as the sequencing template. Measured with immunoSEQ multiplex PCR; TCRdb has only the in-frame clones, and not every one. The table lists over 150,000 clones, less than 70% of them singletons. Comments on this clone: Its antigen is currently unknown.

The chain is built from TRBV19 and TRBJ1-5; the D gene is possibly TRBD1 (6 bases). The specimen comprised CD8+ T cells sorted from blood, sampled at week 24, from a patient treated with tofacitinib. The TCR originated in a human donor with alopecia areata. CDR3 DNA: TGTGCCAGTAGAGGGGGGCCATATAGCAATCAGCCCCAGCATTTT. Translating gives CASRGGPYSNQPQHF.